This T cell receptor (beta chain) was sequenced for a study of CD8+ T cells in alopecia areata (dated 2018 in TCRdb). Context from the whole study: The treated patients took part in an open-label pilot trial in which moderate-to-severe alopecia areata was treated with oral tofacitinib at 5 to 10 mg twice daily. Tofacitinib was administered for 6 to 18 months, and 6 months of follow-up off drug were then conducted to assess delayed response and recurrence. For the treated patients, the SALT score, which quantifies what percentage of scalp surface area is affected, served as the measure of disease severity. High-throughput TCRbeta sequencing was used to examine T cell clonal expansion in alopecia areata in both the C3H/HeJ mouse model and human patients. Scalp tissue and sorted CD4+ and CD8+ peripheral blood T cells from patchy and totalis/universalis alopecia areata patients and from healthy controls were covered by human TCRbeta sequencing. Tofacitinib-treated patients had biopsies at baseline and at 4 and 24 weeks of treatment, with a later scalp biopsy in several patients. Clonality in the scalp was compared among normal scalp (n=4), patchy alopecia areata scalp (n=8), and alopecia totalis/universalis scalp (n=8). The RNA source kit depended on sample type: the PAXgene miRNA kit for fixed scalp, the miRNeasy kit for PBMCs, and the RNeasy kit for mouse skin. Amplification of TCRbeta CDR3 regions was done by immunoSEQ multiplex PCR using 35 Vbeta forward primers and 13 Jbeta reverse primers. Findings and caveats that apply to the study as a whole: Shared TCR sequences between patients were less evident than in mice, which may be partly attributable to HLA diversity in the patient population. Because the treated cohort was small and had only one nonresponder, larger studies are needed to examine links between baseline CD8+ expansion and response. Many expanded lesional clones persisted in scalp and blood during tofacitinib treatment, which may partly explain relapse after stopping treatment. Tofacitinib significantly lowered scalp clonality and the number of expanded CD8+ clones among the top 100 scalp clones. Compared with normal scalp, lesional scalp, particularly in alopecia totalis/universalis, had higher clonality and more expanded CD8+ clones, which suggests antigenic drive. Unlike mouse skin, which is dominated by gammadelta T cells, normal human skin has resident alphabeta T cells that are also sequenced, and this complicates analysis of the scalp TCR repertoire.

The library came from the immunoSEQ multiplex PCR assay. To provide template for TCR sequencing, every sample had RNA extracted and reverse transcribed into cDNA. SuperScript III was used to make first-strand cDNA, primed with a 2:1 mix of oligo-dT and random hexamers. Amplification bias was assessed with a synthetic immune receptor repertoire, and residual bias was removed computationally. The study's own analysis went as follows. After raw reads were preprocessed to remove errors, the CDR3 was defined following IMGT conventions as running from the conserved cysteine to phenylalanine. To get clonality, Shannon entropy was normalized by log2 of the number of productive unique TCRs and the result was subtracted from 1. Whether scalp clones were CD4 or CD8 was inferred by matching scalp TCRbeta sequences against CD4 and CD8 repertoires sorted from blood. The immuneACCESS repertoire file appears here via TCRdb, limited to in-frame rearrangements. These files lack a portion of the clones; in checked studies, under half of the deficit traces to unresolved V genes, and the cause of the others is not known. The DNA gave D and trimming, while V, J and clone size come from that table. The sample data list roughly 220,000 clones, and 35% to 40% of these were observed just once. The biggest ten clones account for roughly 0.5% of the sample.

The CDR3 runs 13 amino acids, cysteine and phenylalanine included. The read is trimmed to its CDR3 DNA, 39 bases read in frame from base 1. Trimming accounts for 6 bases at V and 7 bases at J, while the number of junction bases matched to no gene is 6. CDR1 is given as SGHAT and CDR2 as FQNNGV, both from the germline V gene. The sample holds a few counts of this clone. No antigen is known for it. No much larger clone is present one base from it, and per-base qualities are unavailable. What the treatment or condition label conveys for this sample: oral pan-JAK inhibitor, 5-10 mg twice daily. Peripheral blood and lesional scalp punch biopsies were obtained from patients with alopecia areata. PBMCs were isolated by density centrifugation and stained for CD3, CD4 and CD8, after which CD4+ and CD8+ T cells were sorted on a FACSAria.

The clonotype was recovered from a human donor with alopecia areata. This sequence uses TRBV11-2 and TRBJ2-1, with 7 middle bases fitting TRBD1. Sequencing used CD4+ T cells sorted from blood, obtained at roughly week 30, from a patient treated with tofacitinib. This receptor carries the CDR3 CASRGQPSNEQFF. The base sequence is TGTGCCAGCAGGGGACAGCCTTCTAATGAGCAGTTCTTC. The entire variable domain, with the stretches around the CDR3 drawn from the reference TRBV11-2 and TRBJ2-1 proteins, is EAGVAQSPRYKIIEKRQSVAFWCNPISGHATLYWYQQILGQGPKLLIQFQNNGVVDDSQLPKDRFSAERLKGVDSTLKIQPAKLEDSAVYLCASRGQPSNEQFFGPGTRLTVL.